This T cell receptor (beta chain) emerged from a study of cytomegalovirus exposure and HLA in healthy donors. Comment on this clone: Its specificity is not known.

Findings and caveats of the study: Despite most TCR sequences being rare, some public TCRs occurred in many donors.

The CDR3 covers 15 residues. V was clipped by 1 base and J by 0 bases, with 7 bases between them. CDR1 and CDR2 from the germline V gene are MGHRA and YSYEKL. Assay used: immunoSEQ multiplex PCR; TCRdb lists only in-frame clones, some missing. The repertoire consists of some 140,000 clones, with 85% to 90% occurring once and the leading ten covering roughly 3%. The clonotype comes from a man between 18 and 35 years old in good health and CMV-seronegative. Material for sequencing was PBMCs. The V call is TRBV4-1, the J call TRBJ1-3; perhaps TRBD1 as D (5 bases). The CDR3 nucleotides read TGCGCCAGCAGCCAAGGACAGAACTCTGGAAACACCATATATTTT. Protein sequence: CASSQGQNSGNTIYF.